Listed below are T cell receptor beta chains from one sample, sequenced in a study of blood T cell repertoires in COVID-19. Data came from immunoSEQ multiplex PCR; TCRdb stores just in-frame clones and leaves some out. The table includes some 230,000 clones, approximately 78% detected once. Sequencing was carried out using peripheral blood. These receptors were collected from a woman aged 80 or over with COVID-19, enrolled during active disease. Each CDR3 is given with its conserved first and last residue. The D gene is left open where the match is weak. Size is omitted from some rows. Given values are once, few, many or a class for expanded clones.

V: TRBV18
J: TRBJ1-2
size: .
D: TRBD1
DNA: TGTGCCAGCTCCCCGGACAGGAGGGGTTCCAACTATGGCTACACCTTC
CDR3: CASSPDRRGSNYGYTF

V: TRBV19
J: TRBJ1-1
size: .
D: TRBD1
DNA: TGTGCCAGTAGTATATGGGACAGGAACCCTGAAGCTTTCTTT
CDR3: CASSIWDRNPEAFF

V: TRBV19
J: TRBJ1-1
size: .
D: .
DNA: TGTGCCAGTAGGGAGTTTAACACTGAAGCTTTCTTT
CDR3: CASREFNTEAFF

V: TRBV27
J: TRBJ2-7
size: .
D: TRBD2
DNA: TGTGCCAGCAGGGCGACTAGCGGGATTGTCTACGAGCAGTACTTC
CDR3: CASRATSGIVYEQYF

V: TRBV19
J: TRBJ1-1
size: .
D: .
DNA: TGTGCCAGTAGTACGGGGGGCAGGAACACTGAAGCTTTCTTT
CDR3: CASSTGGRNTEAFF

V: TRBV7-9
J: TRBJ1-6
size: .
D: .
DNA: TGTGCCAGCAGCCTCCTGGGCAATTCACCCCTCCACTTT
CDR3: CASSLLGNSPLHF

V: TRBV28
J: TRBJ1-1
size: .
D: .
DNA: TGTGCCAGCAGTTTCTCCCAGCGCGCGACCGAAGCTTTCTTT
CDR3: CASSFSQRATEAFF

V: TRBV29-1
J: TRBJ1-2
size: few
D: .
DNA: TGCAGCGTTGAAGACCCGAGATATGGCTACACCTTC
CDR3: CSVEDPRYGYTF

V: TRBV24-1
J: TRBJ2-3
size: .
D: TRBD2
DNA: TGTGCCACCAGTGATGCTCTAGGACTAGCGGGAGGCACAGATACGCAGTATTTT
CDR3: CATSDALGLAGGTDTQYF

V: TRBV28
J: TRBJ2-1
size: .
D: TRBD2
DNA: TGTGCCAGCAGTTTATTCGCAGGACTAGCTCATGAGCAGTTCTTC
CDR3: CASSLFAGLAHEQFF

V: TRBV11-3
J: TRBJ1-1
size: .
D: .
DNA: TGTGCCAGCAGCTTAGCGGCGGGGAACACTGAAGCTTTCTTT
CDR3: CASSLAAGNTEAFF

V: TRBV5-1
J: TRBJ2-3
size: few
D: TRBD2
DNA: TGCGCCAGCAGCTTAATAAAATGGACTAGCGCCACAGATACGCAGTATTTT
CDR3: CASSLIKWTSATDTQYF

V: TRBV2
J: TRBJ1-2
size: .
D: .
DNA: TGTGCCAGCAGGGGACCCGGACAGACCTCCTATGGCTACACCTTC
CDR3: CASRGPGQTSYGYTF

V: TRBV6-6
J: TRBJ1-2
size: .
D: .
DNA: TGTGCCAGCCTAGGGGCTTCTAACTATGGCTACACCTTC
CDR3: CASLGASNYGYTF

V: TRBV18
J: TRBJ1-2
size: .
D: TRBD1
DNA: TGTGCCAGCTCACCAGTCTCGGGACAGGGGGTGCATGGCTACACCTTC
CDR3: CASSPVSGQGVHGYTF

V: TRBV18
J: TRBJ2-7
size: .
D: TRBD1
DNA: TGTGCCAGCTCACCCGGGACAGTGTCCTACGAGCAGTACTTC
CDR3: CASSPGTVSYEQYF

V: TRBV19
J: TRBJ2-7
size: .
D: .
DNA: TGTGCCAGTTCTCTCCAGGCAGGAACAGCCTACGAGCAGTACTTC
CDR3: CASSLQAGTAYEQYF

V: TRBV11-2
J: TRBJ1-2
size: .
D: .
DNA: TGTGCCAGCAGCTTAGACGCCAGGGGAGGCTACACCTTC
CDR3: CASSLDARGGYTF

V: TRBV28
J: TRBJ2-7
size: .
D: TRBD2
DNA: TGTGCCAGCAGTTTAGCTAGCGGGAGTAGGCGCGAGCAGTACTTC
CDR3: CASSLASGSRREQYF

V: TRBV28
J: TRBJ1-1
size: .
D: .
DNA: TGTGCCAGCAGTTTTATCTTGAACACTGAAGCTTTCTTT
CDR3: CASSFILNTEAFF

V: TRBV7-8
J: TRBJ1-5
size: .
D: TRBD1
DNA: TGTGCCAGCAGCCTCTTTCCGGGACAGGGGGACCAGCCCCAGCATTTT
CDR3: CASSLFPGQGDQPQHF

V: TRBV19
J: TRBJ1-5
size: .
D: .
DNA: TGTGCCAGTAGTAGGCGACAGGCTAGCAATCAGCCCCAGCATTTT
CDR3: CASSRRQASNQPQHF

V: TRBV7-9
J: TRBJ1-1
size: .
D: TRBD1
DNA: TGTGCCAGCAGCAAAGGGGACAGGCAGAGGACTGAAGCTTTCTTT
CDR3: CASSKGDRQRTEAFF

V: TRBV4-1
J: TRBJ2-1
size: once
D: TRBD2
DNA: TGCGCCAGCAGCCAAGTTCGACGGGGGGGGGCAATGGTCTTC
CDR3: CASSQVRRGGAMVF

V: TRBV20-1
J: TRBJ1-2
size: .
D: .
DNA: TGCAGTGCTAGAGATCTGTATGGCTACACCTTC
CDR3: CSARDLYGYTF

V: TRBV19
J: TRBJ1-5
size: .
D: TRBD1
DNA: TGTGCCAGTAGTATGAGGGACAGTAATCAGCCCCAGCATTTT
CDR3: CASSMRDSNQPQHF

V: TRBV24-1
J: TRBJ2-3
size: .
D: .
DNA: TGTGCCACCAGTGATTTTGGGTCTGGGCCCCTAGATACGCAGTATTTT
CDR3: CATSDFGSGPLDTQYF

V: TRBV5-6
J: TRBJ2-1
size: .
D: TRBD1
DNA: TGTGCCAGCAGCCACCGGGACAGATCCTACAATGAGCAGTTCTTC
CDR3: CASSHRDRSYNEQFF

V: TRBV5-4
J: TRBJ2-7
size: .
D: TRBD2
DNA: TGTGCCAGCAGCTTGGGCCGCCTAGCGGCCTCCTACGAGCAGTACTTC
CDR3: CASSLGRLAASYEQYF

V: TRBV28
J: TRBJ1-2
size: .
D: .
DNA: TGTGCCAGCAGTTTATTACAGGGTTGGGGCTACACCTTC
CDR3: CASSLLQGWGYTF

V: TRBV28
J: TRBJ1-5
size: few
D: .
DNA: TGTGCCAGCAGTTTAACGGGAAGGGCTGGTAGGCGTAATCAGCCCCAGCATTTT
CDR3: CASSLTGRAGRRNQPQHF

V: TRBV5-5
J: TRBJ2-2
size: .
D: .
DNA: TGTGCCAGCAGCTACTCCGGCGGGGACACCGGGGAGCTGTTTTTT
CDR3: CASSYSGGDTGELFF

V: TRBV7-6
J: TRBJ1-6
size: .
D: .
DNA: TGTGCCAGCAGCTTAGAAGGGAGCTCCTATAATTCACCCCTCCACTTT
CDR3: CASSLEGSSYNSPLHF

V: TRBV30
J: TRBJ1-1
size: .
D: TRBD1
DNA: TGTGCCTGGAGTGAAGGGGGCACTGAAGTTTTCTTT
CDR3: CAWSEGGTEVFF

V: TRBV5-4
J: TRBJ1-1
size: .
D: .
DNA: TGTGCCAGCGCAATCGGGACAACAAAGAACACTGAAGCTTTCTTT
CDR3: CASAIGTTKNTEAFF

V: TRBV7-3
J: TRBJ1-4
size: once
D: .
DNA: TGTGCCAGCGCGAGGGTGGACGAGAATGAAAAACTGTTTTTT
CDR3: CASARVDENEKLFF

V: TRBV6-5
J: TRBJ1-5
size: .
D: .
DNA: TGTGCCAGCAGTTCCCCAGGGTTCAATCAGCCCCAGCATTTT
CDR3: CASSSPGFNQPQHF

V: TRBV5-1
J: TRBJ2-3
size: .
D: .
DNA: TGCGCCAGCAGCTCCAACCGACTAGACGCTGATACGCAGTATTTT
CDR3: CASSSNRLDADTQYF

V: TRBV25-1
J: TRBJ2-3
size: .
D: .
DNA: TGTGCCAGCAGTGATGCGCGGGCCCCCACAGATACGCAGTATTTT
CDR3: CASSDARAPTDTQYF

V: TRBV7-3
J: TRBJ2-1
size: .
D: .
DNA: TGTGCCAGCAGCCCGACGACTAGTCAGAATGAGCAGTTCTTC
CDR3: CASSPTTSQNEQFF

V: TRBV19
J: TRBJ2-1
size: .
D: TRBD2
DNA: TGTGCCAGTAGTATCAAAAGCGGGAGTAGGATTGAGCAGTTCTTC
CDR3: CASSIKSGSRIEQFF

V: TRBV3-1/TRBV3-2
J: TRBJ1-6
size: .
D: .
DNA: TGTGCCAGCAGCCCTATACAGGGTCCTTCACCCCTCCACTTT
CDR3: CASSPIQGPSPLHF

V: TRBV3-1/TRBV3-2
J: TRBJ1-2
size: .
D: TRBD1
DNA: TGTGCCAGCAGCCACTCCGGGGCAGGGGGCTATGGCTACACCTTC
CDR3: CASSHSGAGGYGYTF

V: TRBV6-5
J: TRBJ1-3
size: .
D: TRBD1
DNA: TGTGCCAGCAGTTACTCAGACAGGGGTGGAAACACCATATATTTT
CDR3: CASSYSDRGGNTIYF

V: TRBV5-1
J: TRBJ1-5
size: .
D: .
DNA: TGCGCCAGCAGGTTGGATATTAATAGCAATCAGCCCCAGCATTTT
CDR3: CASRLDINSNQPQHF

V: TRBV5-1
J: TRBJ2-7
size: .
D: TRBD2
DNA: TGCGCCAGCAGCTGGGAGGGGACGGCCTCTTACGAGCAGTACTTC
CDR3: CASSWEGTASYEQYF

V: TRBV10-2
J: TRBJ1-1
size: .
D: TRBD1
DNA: TGCGCCAGCAGGGACAGGGTTGCTGAAGCTTTCTTT
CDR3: CASRDRVAEAFF